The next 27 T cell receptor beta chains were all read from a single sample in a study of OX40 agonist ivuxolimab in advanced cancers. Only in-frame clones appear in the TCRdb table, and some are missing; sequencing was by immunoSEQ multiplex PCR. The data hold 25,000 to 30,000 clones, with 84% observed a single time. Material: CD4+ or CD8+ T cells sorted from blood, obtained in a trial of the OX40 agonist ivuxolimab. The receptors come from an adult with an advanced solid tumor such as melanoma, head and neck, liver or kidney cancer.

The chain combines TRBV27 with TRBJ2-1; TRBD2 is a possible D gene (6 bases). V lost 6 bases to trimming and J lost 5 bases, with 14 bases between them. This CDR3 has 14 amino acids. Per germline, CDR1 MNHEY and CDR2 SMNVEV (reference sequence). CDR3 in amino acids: CASSAGLTHNEQFF. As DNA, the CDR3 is TGTGCCAGCAGCGCAGGACTAACCCACAATGAGCAGTTCTTC.

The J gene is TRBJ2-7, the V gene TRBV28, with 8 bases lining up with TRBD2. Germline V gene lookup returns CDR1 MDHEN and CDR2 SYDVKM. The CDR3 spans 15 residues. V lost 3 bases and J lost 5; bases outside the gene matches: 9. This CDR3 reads CASSFLAGGLHEQYF. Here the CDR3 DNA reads TGTGCCAGCAGTTTTTTGGCGGGAGGTTTGCACGAGCAGTACTTC.

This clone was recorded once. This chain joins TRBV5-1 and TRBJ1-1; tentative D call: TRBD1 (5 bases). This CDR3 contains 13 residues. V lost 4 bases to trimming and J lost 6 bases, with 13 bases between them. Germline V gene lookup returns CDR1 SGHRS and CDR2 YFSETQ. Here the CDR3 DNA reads TGCGCCAGCAGCCCCCATAGGGGTCCTGAAGCTTTCTTT. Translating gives CASSPHRGPEAFF.

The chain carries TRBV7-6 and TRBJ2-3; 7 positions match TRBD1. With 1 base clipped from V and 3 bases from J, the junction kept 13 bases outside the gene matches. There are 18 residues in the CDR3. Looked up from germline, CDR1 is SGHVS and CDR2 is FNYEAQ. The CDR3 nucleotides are TGTGCCAGCAGCTTAGTACCTGAGGGGGCGATGAGGACAGATACGCAGTATTTT. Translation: CASSLVPEGAMRTDTQYF.

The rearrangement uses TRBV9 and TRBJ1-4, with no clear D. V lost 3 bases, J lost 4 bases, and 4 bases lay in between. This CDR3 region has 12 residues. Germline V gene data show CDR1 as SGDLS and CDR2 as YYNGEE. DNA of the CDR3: TGTGCCAGCAGCGCCGATAATGAAAAACTGTTTTTT. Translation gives CASSADNEKLFF.

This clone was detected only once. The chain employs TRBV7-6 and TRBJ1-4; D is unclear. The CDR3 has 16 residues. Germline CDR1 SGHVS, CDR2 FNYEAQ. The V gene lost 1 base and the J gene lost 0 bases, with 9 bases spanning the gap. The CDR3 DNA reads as TGTGCCAGCAGCTTAGTTGGGGTTGCAACTAATGAAAAACTGTTTTTT. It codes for CASSLVGVATNEKLFF.

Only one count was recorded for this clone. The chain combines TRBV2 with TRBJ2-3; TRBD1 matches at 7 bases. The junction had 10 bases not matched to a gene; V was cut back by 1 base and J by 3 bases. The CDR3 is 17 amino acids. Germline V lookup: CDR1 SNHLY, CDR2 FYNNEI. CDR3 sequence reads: CASSEGETGEFTDTQYF. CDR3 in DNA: TGTGCCAGCAGTGAAGGCGAAACAGGGGAGTTTACAGATACGCAGTATTTT.

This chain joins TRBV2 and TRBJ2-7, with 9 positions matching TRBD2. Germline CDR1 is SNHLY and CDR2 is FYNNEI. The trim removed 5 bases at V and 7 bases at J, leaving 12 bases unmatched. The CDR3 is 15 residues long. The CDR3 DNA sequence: TGTGCCAGCAGTCCAGGGGTAGCGGGGGCAGGGGAGCAGTACTTC. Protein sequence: CASSPGVAGAGEQYF. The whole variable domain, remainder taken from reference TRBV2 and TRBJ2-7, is EPEVTQTPSHQVTQMGQEVILRCVPISNHLYFYWYRQILGQKVEFLVSFYNNEISEKSEIFDDQFSVERPDGSNFTLKIRSTKLEDSAMYFCASSPGVAGAGEQYFGPGTRLTVT.

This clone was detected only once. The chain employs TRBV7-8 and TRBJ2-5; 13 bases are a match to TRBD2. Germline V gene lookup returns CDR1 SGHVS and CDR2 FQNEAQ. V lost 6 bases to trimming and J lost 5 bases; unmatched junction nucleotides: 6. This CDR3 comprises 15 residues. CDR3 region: CASSSGLAGFETQYF. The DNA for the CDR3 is TGTGCCAGCAGTTCGGGACTAGCGGGGTTCGAGACCCAGTACTTC.

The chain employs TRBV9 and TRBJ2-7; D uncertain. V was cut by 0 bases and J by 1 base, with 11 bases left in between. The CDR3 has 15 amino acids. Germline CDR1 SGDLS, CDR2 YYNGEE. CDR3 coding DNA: TGTGCCAGCAGCGTAGGTTCAGGTCAATCCTACGAGCAGTACTTC. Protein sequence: CASSVGSGQSYEQYF. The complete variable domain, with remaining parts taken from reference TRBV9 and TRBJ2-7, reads DSGVTQTPKHLITATGQRVTLRCSPRSGDLSVYWYQQSLDQGLQFLIQYYNGEERAKGNILERFSAQQFPDLHSELNLSSLELGDSALYFCASSVGSGQSYEQYFGPGTRLTVT.

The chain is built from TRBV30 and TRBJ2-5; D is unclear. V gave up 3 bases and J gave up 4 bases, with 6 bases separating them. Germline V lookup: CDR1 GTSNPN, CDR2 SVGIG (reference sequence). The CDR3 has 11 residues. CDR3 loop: CAWRTGETQYF. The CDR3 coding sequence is TGTGCCTGGAGGACTGGAGAGACCCAGTACTTC.

This CDR3 is CASSWRGPGEAFF. In nucleotides, the CDR3 is TGTGCCAGCAGCTGGAGGGGCCCCGGTGAAGCTTTCTTT. The rearrangement uses TRBV5-8 and TRBJ1-1, with D possibly TRBD1 on 5 matching bases. V was trimmed by 3 bases and J by 7 bases, leaving 13 bases between them. CDR3 length equals 13 residues. Germline assignment: CDR1 SGHTS and CDR2 YDEGEE.

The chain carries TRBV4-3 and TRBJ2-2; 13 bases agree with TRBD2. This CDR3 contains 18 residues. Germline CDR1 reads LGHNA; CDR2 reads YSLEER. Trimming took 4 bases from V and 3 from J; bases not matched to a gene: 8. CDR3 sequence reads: CASSRTGLAGSHTGELFF. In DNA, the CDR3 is TGCGCCAGCAGCCGAACGGGACTAGCGGGATCTCACACCGGGGAGCTGTTTTTT.

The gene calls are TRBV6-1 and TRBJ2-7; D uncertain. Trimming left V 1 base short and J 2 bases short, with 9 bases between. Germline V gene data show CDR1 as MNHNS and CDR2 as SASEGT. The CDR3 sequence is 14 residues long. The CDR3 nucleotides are TGTGCCAGCAGTGAAGGGGGAACGGCCTACGAGCAGTACTTC. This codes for CASSEGGTAYEQYF.

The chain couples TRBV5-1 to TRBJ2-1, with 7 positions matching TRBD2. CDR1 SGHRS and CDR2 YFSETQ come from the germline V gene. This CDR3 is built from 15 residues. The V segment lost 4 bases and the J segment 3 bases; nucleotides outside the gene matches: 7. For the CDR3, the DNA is TGCGCCAGCAGCCACGGGACTATAGGCTACAATGAGCAGTTCTTC. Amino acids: CASSHGTIGYNEQFF. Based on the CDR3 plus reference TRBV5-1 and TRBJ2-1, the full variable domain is KAGVTQTPRYLIKTRGQQVTLSCSPISGHRSVSWYQQTPGQGLQFLFEYFSETQRNKGNFPGRFSGRQFSNSRSEMNVSTLELGDSALYLCASSHGTIGYNEQFFGPGTRLTVL.

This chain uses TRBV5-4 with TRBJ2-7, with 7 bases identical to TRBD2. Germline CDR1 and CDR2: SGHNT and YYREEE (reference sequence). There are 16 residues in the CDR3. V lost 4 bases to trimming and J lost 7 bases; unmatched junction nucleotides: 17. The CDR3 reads CASSPRMGAGSIEQYF. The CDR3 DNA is TGTGCCAGCAGCCCCCGAATGGGAGCGGGGTCTATTGAGCAGTACTTC.

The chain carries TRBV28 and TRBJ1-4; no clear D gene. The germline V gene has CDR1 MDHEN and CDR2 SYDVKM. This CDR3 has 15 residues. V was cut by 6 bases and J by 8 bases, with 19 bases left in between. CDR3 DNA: TGTGCCAGCAGCAGCGCGCAGTCTTTAAGGGAAAAACTGTTTTTT. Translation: CASSSAQSLREKLFF. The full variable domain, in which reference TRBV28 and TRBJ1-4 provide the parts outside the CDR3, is DVKVTQSSRYLVKRTGEKVFLECVQDMDHENMFWYRQDPGLGLRLIYFSYDVKMKEKGDIPEGYSVSREKKERFSLILESASTNQTSMYLCASSSAQSLREKLFFGSGTQLSVL.

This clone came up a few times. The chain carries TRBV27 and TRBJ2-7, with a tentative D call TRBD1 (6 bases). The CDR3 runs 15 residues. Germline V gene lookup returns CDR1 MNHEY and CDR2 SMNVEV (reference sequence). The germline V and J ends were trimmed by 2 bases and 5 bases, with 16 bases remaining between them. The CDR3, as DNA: TGTGCCAGCAGTTTAGTCCAGGGGATAGTCCACGAGCAGTACTTC. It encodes CASSLVQGIVHEQYF.

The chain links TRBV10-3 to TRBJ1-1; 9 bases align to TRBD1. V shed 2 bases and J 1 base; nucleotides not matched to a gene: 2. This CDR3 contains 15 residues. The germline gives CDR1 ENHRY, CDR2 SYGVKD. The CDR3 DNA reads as TGTGCCATCAGTGAGACAGGGGGCGCGAACACTGAAGCTTTCTTT. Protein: CAISETGGANTEAFF.

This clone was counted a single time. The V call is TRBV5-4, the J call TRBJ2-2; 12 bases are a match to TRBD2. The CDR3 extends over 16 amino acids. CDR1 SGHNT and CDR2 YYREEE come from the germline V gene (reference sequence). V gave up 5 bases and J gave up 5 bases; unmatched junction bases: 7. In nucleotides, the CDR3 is TGTGCCAGCAGTCATCGACTAGCGGGGGAGACCGGGGAGCTGTTTTTT. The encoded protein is CASSHRLAGETGELFF.

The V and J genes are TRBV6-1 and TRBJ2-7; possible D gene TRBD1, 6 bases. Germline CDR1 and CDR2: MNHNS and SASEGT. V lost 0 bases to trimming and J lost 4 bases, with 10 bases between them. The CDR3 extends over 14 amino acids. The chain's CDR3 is CASSEAAGVYEQYF. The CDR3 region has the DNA TGTGCCAGCAGTGAAGCAGCAGGGGTGTACGAGCAGTACTTC.

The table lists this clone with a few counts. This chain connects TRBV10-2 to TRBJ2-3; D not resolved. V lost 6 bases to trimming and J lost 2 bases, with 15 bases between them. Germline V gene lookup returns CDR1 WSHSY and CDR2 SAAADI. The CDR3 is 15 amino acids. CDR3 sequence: CASSPVYSLTDTQYF. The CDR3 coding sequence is TGCGCCAGCAGCCCCGTTTATAGCCTCACAGATACGCAGTATTTT.

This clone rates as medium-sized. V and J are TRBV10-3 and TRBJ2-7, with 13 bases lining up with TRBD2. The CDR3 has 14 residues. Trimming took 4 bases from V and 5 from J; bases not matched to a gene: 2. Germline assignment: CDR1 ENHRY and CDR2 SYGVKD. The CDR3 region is CAISGLAGGNEQYF. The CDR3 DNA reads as TGTGCCATCAGTGGACTAGCGGGAGGAAACGAGCAGTACTTC.

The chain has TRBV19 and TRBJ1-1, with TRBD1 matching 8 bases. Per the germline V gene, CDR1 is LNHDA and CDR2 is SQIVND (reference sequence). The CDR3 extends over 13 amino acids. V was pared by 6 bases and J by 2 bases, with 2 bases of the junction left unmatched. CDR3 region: CASSTGGNTEAFF. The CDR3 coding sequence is TGTGCCAGTAGCACAGGGGGTAACACTGAAGCTTTCTTT.

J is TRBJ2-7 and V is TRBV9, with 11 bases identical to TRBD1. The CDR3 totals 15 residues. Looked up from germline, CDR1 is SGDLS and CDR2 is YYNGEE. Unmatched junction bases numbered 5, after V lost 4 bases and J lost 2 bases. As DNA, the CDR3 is TGTGCCAGCAGCCCTTGGACAGGGGGCCCCTACGAGCAGTACTTC. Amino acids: CASSPWTGGPYEQYF.

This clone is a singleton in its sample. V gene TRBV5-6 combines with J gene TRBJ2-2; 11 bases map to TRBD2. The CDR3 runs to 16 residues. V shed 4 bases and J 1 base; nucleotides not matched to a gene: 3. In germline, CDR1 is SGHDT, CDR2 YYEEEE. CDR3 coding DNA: TGTGCCAGCAGCCTGGGACTAGCGGAGAACACCGGGGAGCTGTTTTTT. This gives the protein CASSLGLAENTGELFF.

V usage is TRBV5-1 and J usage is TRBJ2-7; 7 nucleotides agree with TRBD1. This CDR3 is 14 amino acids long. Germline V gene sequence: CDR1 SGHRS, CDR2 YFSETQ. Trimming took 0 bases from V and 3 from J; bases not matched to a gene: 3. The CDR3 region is CASSLGTGRYEQYF. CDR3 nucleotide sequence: TGCGCCAGCAGCTTGGGGACAGGCCGCTACGAGCAGTACTTC.